Each of the 4 T cell receptor beta chains below was sequenced from the same sample in a study of T-cell reconstitution after alpha-beta-depleted transplantation in children. Unique molecular identifiers were used in preparing the TCRbeta library. Each CDR3 protein gets one entry after TCRdb re-called the PCR reads with MiXCR. The data contain roughly 180,000 distinct CDR3 sequences, about 15% of them seen just once; the ten biggest clones take up under 15%. Sequencing used PBMCs from the stem cell graft donor, obtained from the stem cell graft. The receptors here all came from a human donor who donated a stem cell graft to a child with acute lymphoblastic leukemia.

The rearrangement links TRBV7-6 to TRBJ1-1; D perhaps matches TRBD1 (6 bases). Trimming cost V 5 bases and J 5 bases, with 15 bases left between them. The CDR3 is 14 residues long. CDR1 is SGHVS and CDR2 is FNYEAQ in the germline V gene. The CDR3 DNA reads as TGTGCCAGCAGCCCCTGGGGAGGGGGGACTGAAGCTTTCTTT. It encodes CASSPWGGGTEAFF.

V usage is TRBV5-4 and J usage is TRBJ2-3, with 8 bases matching TRBD2. CDR3 size: 14 residues. Germline CDR1 and CDR2: SGHNT and YYREEE (reference sequence). Trimming took 0 bases from V and 4 from J; bases not matched to a gene: 1. CDR3 region: CASSLERGSDTQYF. The CDR3 DNA reads TGTGCCAGCAGCTTGGAGCGGGGGTCAGATACGCAGTATTTT.

This clonotype was detected ten times or more. The chain links TRBV7-6 to TRBJ1-3; 8 bases are shared with TRBD1. The V gene end was trimmed by 6 bases and the J gene end by 0 bases; junction bases not matched to a gene: 16. Germline CDR1 is SGHVS and CDR2 is FNYEAQ. The CDR3 is 19 amino acids. In DNA, the CDR3 is TGTGCCAGCAGTTCAAGACAGGGGAAGGGAATGAGCTCTGGAAACACCATATATTTT. The encoded protein is CASSSRQGKGMSSGNTIYF.

CDR3 coding DNA: TGTGCCAGCAGCCTTCGTGCAGACAGGGTTCACTCCTACGAGCAGTACTTC. Protein sequence: CASSLRADRVHSYEQYF. The chain uses TRBV7-9 and TRBJ2-7; TRBD1 aligns across 7 bases. V was pared by 5 bases and J by 0 bases, with 13 bases of the junction left unmatched. The CDR3 is 17 amino acids. Germline loops: CDR1 SEHNR, CDR2 FQNEAQ (reference sequence). Full variable domain (rest looked up from reference TRBV7-9 and TRBJ2-7): DTGVSQNPRHKITKRGQNVTFRCDPISEHNRLYWYRQTLGQGPEFLTYFQNEAQLEKSRLLSDRFSAERPKGSFSTLEIQRTEQGDSAMYLCASSLRADRVHSYEQYFGPGTRLTVT.